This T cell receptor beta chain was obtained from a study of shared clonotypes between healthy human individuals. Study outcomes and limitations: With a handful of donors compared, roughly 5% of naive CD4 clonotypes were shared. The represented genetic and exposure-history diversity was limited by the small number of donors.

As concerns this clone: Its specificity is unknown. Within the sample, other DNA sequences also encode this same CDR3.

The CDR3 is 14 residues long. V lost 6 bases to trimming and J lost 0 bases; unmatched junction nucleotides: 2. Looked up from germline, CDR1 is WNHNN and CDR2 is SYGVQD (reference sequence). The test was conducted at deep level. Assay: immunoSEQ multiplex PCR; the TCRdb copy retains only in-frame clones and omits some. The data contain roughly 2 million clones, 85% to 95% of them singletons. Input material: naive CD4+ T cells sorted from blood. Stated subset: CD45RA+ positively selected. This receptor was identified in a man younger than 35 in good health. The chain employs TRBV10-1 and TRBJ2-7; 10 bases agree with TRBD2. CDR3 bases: TGCGCCAGCAGCTCTAGCGGGAGCTCCTACGAGCAGTACTTC. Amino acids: CASSSSGSSYEQYF.